A single sample is the source of the 18 T cell receptor beta chains below, sequenced in a study of cytomegalovirus exposure and HLA in healthy donors. The PCR contained 60 Vbeta and 13 Jbeta primers. The repertoire was sequenced with immunoSEQ multiplex PCR; TCRdb's copy has only in-frame clones and lacks some. Counted here are over 100,000 clones, roughly 9.6% occurring once; the ten biggest clones make up roughly 6.4%. Sequencing was done on a sample of PBMCs. The receptor set was obtained from a woman aged 40 to 50 in good health and CMV-seropositive.

This clone has a handful of counts. The gene calls are TRBV11-2 and TRBJ2-5, with no clear D. V lost 1 base and J 4 bases, leaving 4 bases between the germline ends. This CDR3 is built from 12 residues. The germline gives CDR1 SGHAT, CDR2 FQNNGV. Here the CDR3 DNA reads TGTGCCAGCAGCTTAGCGGGAGAGACCCAGTACTTC. It translates to CASSLAGETQYF.

This clone was counted only a few times. V and J are TRBV6-4 and TRBJ1-1; D call uncertain. The CDR3 length is 16 residues. The V end lost 9 bases, the J end lost 0 bases, and 20 bases lay between the germline ends. Per germline, CDR1 MRHNA and CDR2 SNTAGT. CDR3 in DNA: TGTGCCAGGGATACTCCAGGTGCGTTTGTGAACACTGAAGCTTTCTTT. Translating gives CARDTPGAFVNTEAFF.

This clone came up a few times. The J gene is TRBJ2-2, the V gene TRBV5-4; possible D gene TRBD1, 6 bases. The CDR3 has 15 residues. The V end lost 2 bases, the J end lost 1 base, and 9 bases lay between the germline ends. Germline CDR1 and CDR2: SGHNT and YYREEE (reference sequence). The CDR3 nucleotides read TGTGCCAGCAGCTTTTTACAGGGGAACACCGGGGAGCTGTTTTTT. Encoded protein: CASSFLQGNTGELFF.

Only a few counts were recorded for this clone. This chain links TRBV25-1 with TRBJ1-1, with TRBD1 identical over 8 bases. The CDR3 covers 16 residues. The V segment lost 3 bases and the J segment 3 bases; nucleotides outside the gene matches: 9. Germline CDR1 reads MGHDK; CDR2 reads SYGVNS. CDR3 coding DNA: TGTGCCAGCAGTGACCGAAGGGACAGGAGGGACACTGAAGCTTTCTTT. Its protein is CASSDRRDRRDTEAFF.

This clone was counted between two and nine times. V gene TRBV18 combines with J gene TRBJ1-4, with D perhaps matching TRBD1 (6 bases). The germline V and J ends were trimmed by 4 bases and 5 bases, with 14 bases remaining between them. The CDR3 sequence is 15 residues long. Germline CDR1 KGHSH, CDR2 LQKENI. The CDR3 protein is CASSREQGKNEKLFF. As DNA, the CDR3 is TGTGCCAGCTCACGAGAACAGGGAAAGAATGAAAAACTGTTTTTT.

This clone was seen a few times. This rearrangement joins TRBV29-1 to TRBJ2-1; no clear D. Germline CDR1 reads SQVTM; CDR2 reads ANQGSEA. The V gene lost 4 bases and the J gene lost 7 bases, with 8 bases spanning the gap. CDR3 length equals 11 residues. CDR3 region: CSVGGQNEQFF. The CDR3 DNA reads as TGCAGCGTTGGAGGCCAAAATGAGCAGTTCTTC.

This clone showed up just a few times. This chain connects TRBV4-1 to TRBJ2-1, with 10 bases lining up with TRBD2. Unmatched junction bases numbered 6, after V lost 0 bases and J lost 13 bases. CDR3 length: 14 residues. Germline CDR1 and CDR2: MGHRA and YSYEKL. The CDR3 sequence is CASSQEASGRAQFF. The DNA for the CDR3 is TGCGCCAGCAGCCAAGAGGCTAGCGGGAGAGCCCAGTTCTTC.

This clone was counted a few times. V is TRBV12-5 and J is TRBJ2-2; D unclear. Germline values: CDR1 LGHNT, CDR2 FRNRAP. The CDR3 has 14 residues. Deletions cut 0 bases from V and 5 bases from J, with 7 bases between. The CDR3 reads CASGLVRSTGELFF. The CDR3 DNA reads as TGTGCTAGTGGTTTGGTACGGAGTACCGGGGAGCTGTTTTTT.

This clone came up a few times. In DNA, the CDR3 is TGTGCCAGCAGCCAGACAGATAATGAAAAACTGTTTTTT. It codes for CASSQTDNEKLFF. The rearrangement uses TRBV7-9 and TRBJ1-4; a weak D match, TRBD1 (5 bases). Trimming pared 5 bases from V and 4 bases from J, leaving 8 bases between. CDR3 length equals 13 residues. The V gene's germline CDR1 is SEHNR and CDR2 FQNEAQ (reference sequence).

The genes are TRBV6-1 and TRBJ1-4; D ambiguous. The germline V gene encodes CDR1 MNHNS and CDR2 SASEGT. CDR3 length equals 15 residues. Trimming pared 2 bases from V and 4 bases from J, leaving 11 bases between. The CDR3 DNA reads TGTGCCAGCAGTGAACTTGGCAAGAATAATGAAAAACTGTTTTTT. Encoded protein: CASSELGKNNEKLFF.

This clone has more than one count but fewer than ten. CDR3 in DNA: TGTGCCAGCAGTGAAGCGCTAGCTAGCGGTTACACCGGGGAGCTGTTTTTT. It encodes CASSEALASGYTGELFF. The chain combines TRBV6-1 with TRBJ2-2; 7 positions agree with TRBD2. CDR1 and CDR2 (germline): MNHNS, SASEGT. V was clipped by 0 bases and J by 3 bases; unmatched bases: 7. The CDR3 is 17 amino acids.

The gene calls are TRBV7-2 and TRBJ2-2; unclear D gene. The length of the CDR3 is 13 residues. The germline CDR1 and CDR2 sequences are SGHTA and FQGNSA. V lost 1 base, J lost 6 bases, and 6 bases lay in between. CDR3 in DNA: TGTGCCAGCAGCTTAGTCTGGCCCGGGGAGCTGTTTTTT. Protein product: CASSLVWPGELFF.

This clone was picked up a small number of times. The rearrangement joins TRBV5-1 to TRBJ1-1; 9 bases align to TRBD1. V lost 4 bases to trimming and J lost 1 base; unmatched junction nucleotides: 11. Germline V gives CDR1 SGHRS, CDR2 YFSETQ. This CDR3 has 17 amino acids. CDR3 region: CASSNTGGTRRNTEAFF. The CDR3 DNA is TGCGCCAGCAGCAATACAGGGGGCACCCGGCGGAACACTGAAGCTTTCTTT. Together with reference TRBV5-1 and TRBJ1-1, the CDR3 gives the full variable domain: KAGVTQTPRYLIKTRGQQVTLSCSPISGHRSVSWYQQTPGQGLQFLFEYFSETQRNKGNFPGRFSGRQFSNSRSEMNVSTLELGDSALYLCASSNTGGTRRNTEAFFGQGTRLTVV.

This clone showed up just a few times. The CDR3 loop reads CASRYGQGPYEQYF. CDR3 DNA sequence: TGTGCCAGTAGATATGGACAGGGGCCCTACGAGCAGTACTTC. The chain employs TRBV19 and TRBJ2-7; 9 nucleotides agree with TRBD1. V trimming: 6 bases; J trimming: 2 bases; junction bases outside the gene matches: 5. The CDR3 runs to 14 residues. The germline V gene encodes CDR1 LNHDA and CDR2 SQIVND (reference sequence).

This clone showed up just a few times. The chain links TRBV30 to TRBJ2-7, with D perhaps TRBD2 (6 bases). V was trimmed by 2 bases and J by 6 bases, leaving 17 bases between them. This CDR3 region has 14 residues. CDR1 GTSNPN and CDR2 SVGIG come from the germline V gene (reference sequence). CDR3 amino acids: CAWSKGTSPSEQYF. CDR3 DNA sequence: TGTGCCTGGAGTAAAGGGACTTCCCCCAGCGAGCAGTACTTC.

The sample holds a few counts of this clone. The chain carries TRBV19 and TRBJ2-7; TRBD1 might be the D (6 bases). The germline V and J ends were trimmed by 5 bases and 6 bases, with 11 bases remaining between them. The CDR3 has 12 amino acids. CDR1 and CDR2 from the germline V gene are LNHDA and SQIVND (reference sequence). The CDR3 reads CASSGRRGEQYF. The CDR3 DNA reads as TGTGCCAGTAGTGGTCGCAGGGGCGAGCAGTACTTC.

This clone was seen a handful of times. V gene TRBV2 combines with J gene TRBJ2-3; possible D gene TRBD2, 5 bases. Germline V lookup: CDR1 SNHLY, CDR2 FYNNEI. Deletions cut 2 bases from V and 8 bases from J, with 14 bases between. CDR3 length equals 14 residues. The CDR3: CASSENPASLTQYF. In DNA, the CDR3 is TGTGCCAGCAGTGAAAACCCCGCTAGCCTTACGCAGTATTTT.

J is TRBJ1-5 and V is TRBV19, with D tentatively TRBD1 (6 bases). The V gene lost 7 bases and the J gene lost 3 bases, with 13 bases spanning the gap. Germline lookup yields CDR1 LNHDA and CDR2 SQIVND (reference sequence). The CDR3 sequence is 14 residues long. The CDR3: CASNRAGPNQPQHF. As DNA, the CDR3 is TGTGCCAGTAACAGGGCAGGACCCAATCAGCCCCAGCATTTT. Full variable domain (outside the CDR3, taken from reference TRBV19 and TRBJ1-5): DGGITQSPKYLFRKEGQNVTLSCEQNLNHDAMYWYRQDPGQGLRLIYYSQIVNDFQKGDIAEGYSVSREKKESFPLTVTSAQKNPTAFYLCASNRAGPNQPQHFGDGTRLSIL.